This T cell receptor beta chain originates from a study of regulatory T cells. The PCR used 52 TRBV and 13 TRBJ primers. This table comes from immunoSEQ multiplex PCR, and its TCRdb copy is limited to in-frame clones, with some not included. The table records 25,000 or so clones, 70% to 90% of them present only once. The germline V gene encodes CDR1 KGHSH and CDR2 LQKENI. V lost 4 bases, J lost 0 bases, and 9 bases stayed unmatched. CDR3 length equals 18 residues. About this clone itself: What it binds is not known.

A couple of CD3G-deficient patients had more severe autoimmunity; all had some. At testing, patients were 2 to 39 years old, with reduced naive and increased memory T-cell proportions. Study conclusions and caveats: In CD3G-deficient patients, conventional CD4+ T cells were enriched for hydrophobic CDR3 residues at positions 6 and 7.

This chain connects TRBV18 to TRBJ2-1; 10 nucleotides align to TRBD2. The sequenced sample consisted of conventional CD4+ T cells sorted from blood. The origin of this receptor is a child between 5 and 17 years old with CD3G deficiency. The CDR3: CASSLRLAGASSYNEQFF. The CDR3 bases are TGTGCCAGCTCACTGCGACTAGCGGGCGCGAGCTCCTACAATGAGCAGTTCTTC. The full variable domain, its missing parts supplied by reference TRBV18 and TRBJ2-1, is NAGVMQNPRHLVRRRGQEARLRCSPMKGHSHVYWYRQLPEEGLKFMVYLQKENIIDESGMPKERFSAEFPKEGPSILRIQQVVRGDSAAYFCASSLRLAGASSYNEQFFGPGTRLTVL.